These T cell receptor beta chains were read from a single sample in a study of OX40 agonist ivuxolimab in advanced cancers. TCRdb's table, derived via immunoSEQ multiplex PCR, lists solely in-frame clones and lacks some. The table shows 83,000 or so clones, with approximately 86% occurring only once. The sample here was CD4+ or CD8+ T cells sorted from blood, taken in a trial of the OX40 agonist ivuxolimab. All receptors come from an adult with an advanced solid tumor such as melanoma, head and neck, liver or kidney cancer. The CDR3 runs from the conserved cysteine through the conserved F or W. The order of the fields is V gene, clone size, J gene, D gene, CDR3 protein, CDR3 DNA. A D gene is named only where the DNA matches it firmly. The listing skips clone size in some rows; elsewhere it reads once, few, many or a size class.

>TRBV4-1|-|TRBJ2-6|TRBD1
CASSLKVPGTDISGANVLTF
TGCGCCAGCAGCCTTAAAGTTCCCGGGACAGACATCTCTGGGGCCAACGTCCTGACTTTC
>TRBV2|-|TRBJ1-5|TRBD1
CASLPGQGVDSNQPQHF
TGTGCCAGCTTACCGGGACAGGGGGTAGATAGCAATCAGCCCCAGCATTTT
>TRBV28|once|TRBJ1-5|-
CASSQTHRAQPQHF
TGTGCCAGCAGCCAGACCCACAGGGCTCAGCCCCAGCATTTT
>TRBV5-6|-|TRBJ2-2|TRBD1
CASSSTGEHRGAVF
TGTGCCAGCAGCTCGACAGGGGAACACCGGGGAGCTGTTTTT
>TRBV4-1|-|TRBJ2-3|-
CASSRNQGGGRTDTQYF
TGCGCCAGCAGCCGAAATCAAGGGGGGGGACGCACAGATACGCAGTATTTT
>TRBV7-2|-|TRBJ2-1|TRBD1
CASSLGTARNNEQFF
TGTGCCAGCAGCTTGGGGACAGCCAGGAACAATGAGCAGTTCTTC
>TRBV11-2|-|TRBJ1-1|-
CASSPAKAGWNTEAFF
TGTGCCAGCAGCCCAGCGAAGGCAGGGTGGAACACTGAAGCTTTCTTT
>TRBV29-1|-|TRBJ1-2|-
CSVVSRIGYGYTF
TGCAGCGTTGTATCCCGAATTGGCTATGGCTACACCTTC
>TRBV27|-|TRBJ1-2|-
CASSLGGGPNYGYTF
TGTGCCAGCAGCCTAGGTGGAGGGCCTAACTATGGCTACACCTTC
>TRBV7-7|-|TRBJ2-2|-
CASSSRENTGELFF
TGTGCCAGCAGCTCCCGGGAAAACACCGGGGAGCTGTTTTTT
>TRBV5-8|-|TRBJ1-5|-
CASSLVAGADQPQHF
TGTGCCAGCAGCTTGGTGGCGGGGGCTGATCAGCCCCAGCATTTT
>TRBV9|-|TRBJ2-5|-
CASSGLGAETQYF
TGTGCCAGCAGCGGACTAGGGGCCGAGACCCAGTACTTC
>TRBV11-2|once|TRBJ1-1|-
CASSLFDGMNTEAFF
TGTGCCAGCAGCTTATTTGACGGAATGAACACTGAAGCTTTCTTT
>TRBV19|-|TRBJ1-5|-
CASSSLQGLDQPQHF
TGTGCCAGTAGTTCGTTACAGGGTCTGGATCAGCCCCAGCATTTT
>TRBV7-9|-|TRBJ1-1|TRBD1
CASTSGQGAEAFF
TGTGCCAGCACCTCCGGCCAGGGGGCTGAAGCTTTCTTT
>TRBV5-1|-|TRBJ1-2|-
CASSLDPGRRTNYGYTF
TGCGCCAGCAGCTTGGACCCGGGACGCAGGACTAACTATGGCTACACCTTC
>TRBV6-5|-|TRBJ1-6|-
CASSWELNSPLHF
TGTGCCAGCAGCTGGGAGCTAAATTCACCCCTCCACTTT
>TRBV6-5|-|TRBJ1-5|TRBD1
CASSYSKGAPQPQHF
TGTGCCAGCAGTTACTCGAAGGGGGCCCCTCAGCCCCAGCATTTT
>TRBV7-6|-|TRBJ2-2|-
CASSRTGELFF
TGTGCCAGCAGCCGAACCGGGGAGCTGTTTTTT
>TRBV29-1|-|TRBJ1-2|-
CSVGDLANYGYTF
TGCAGCGTTGGGGATTTAGCTAACTATGGCTACACCTTC
>TRBV18|-|TRBJ2-6|-
CASSPGSPVGANVLTF
TGTGCCAGCTCACCGGGGTCACCCGTCGGGGCCAACGTCCTGACTTTC
>TRBV12-2|-|TRBJ2-1|-
CASRLPRTSYNEQFF
TGTGCAAGTCGCCTGCCCAGGACCTCCTACAATGAGCAGTTCTTC
>TRBV9|-|TRBJ2-1|TRBD1
CASSATPGGRNEQFF
TGTGCCAGCAGCGCGACCCCAGGGGGCAGGAATGAGCAGTTCTTC
>TRBV6-5|-|TRBJ2-7|-
CASSPGPYEQYF
TGTGCCAGCAGTCCGGGGCCCTACGAGCAGTACTTC
>TRBV28|-|TRBJ1-4|-
CASSSFADPTNEKLFF
TGTGCCAGCAGCTCATTCGCCGACCCAACTAATGAAAAACTGTTTTTT
>TRBV30|-|TRBJ1-2|-
CAWSRTATIKGYTF
TGTGCCTGGAGTCGGACAGCAACTATAAAGGGCTACACCTTC
>TRBV4-2|-|TRBJ2-1|-
CASSQEASGHGNEQFF
TGTGCCAGCAGCCAAGAAGCCAGCGGTCACGGGAATGAGCAGTTCTTC
>TRBV5-1|-|TRBJ2-3|-
CASSLNSATDTQYF
TGCGCCAGCAGCTTAAACTCTGCGACAGATACGCAGTATTTT
>TRBV9|-|TRBJ2-3|-
CASSARAMSLDTQYF
TGTGCCAGCAGCGCTAGGGCCATGTCATTGGATACGCAGTATTTT
>TRBV7-8|-|TRBJ2-2|-
CASSPNIPTGTGELFF
TGTGCCAGCAGCCCCAATATTCCCACGGGCACCGGGGAGCTGTTTTTT
>TRBV18|-|TRBJ2-7|-
CASSPGLDEQYF
TGTGCCAGCTCCCCTGGACTGGACGAGCAGTACTTC
>TRBV7-9|-|TRBJ1-2|-
CASSSLNTGNYGYTF
TGTGCCAGCAGCTCCTTAAACACAGGGAACTATGGCTACACCTTC
>TRBV15|-|TRBJ2-3|-
CATRSSFAGADTQYF
TGTGCCACCAGGTCGAGTTTTGCCGGCGCAGATACGCAGTATTTT
>TRBV4-3|-|TRBJ2-7|-
CANQRQVPIYLYEQYF
TGCGCCAACCAAAGACAGGTCCCTATTTATCTCTACGAGCAGTACTTC
>TRBV10-3|-|TRBJ2-3|TRBD2
CAIRGLAGVATQYF
TGTGCCATCAGAGGACTAGCGGGGGTAGCTACGCAGTATTTT
>TRBV7-9|-|TRBJ1-1|-
CASSPYRERTEAFF
TGTGCCAGCAGCCCGTACAGGGAGAGAACTGAAGCTTTCTTT
>TRBV29-1|-|TRBJ1-6|-
CSARTGGNNSPLHF
TGCAGCGCCCGGACTGGGGGTAATAATTCACCCCTCCACTTT